These 18 T cell receptor beta chains were sequenced from one sample in a study of regulatory dendritic cells for organ transplantation. Their antigen targets remain unknown. Sorted subsets were CFSE-labeled and cultured roughly five days with allogeneic dendritic cells. TCRdb's copy holds only in-frame clones and misses some; the assay was immunoSEQ multiplex PCR. The data contain 9,500 to 15,000 clones, roughly 64% of them singletons. What was sequenced was naive CD8+ T cells from blood cultured with dendritic cells. Subset denoted: CD45RA+ naive T cells. These receptor sequences come from a human donor in good health.

The chain is built from TRBV7-8 and TRBJ1-1; the match to TRBD1 covers 10 bases. This CDR3 spans 13 amino acids. The ends lost 5 bases at V and 12 bases at J; junction bases unmatched: 9. CDR1 and CDR2 from the germline V gene are SGHVS and FQNEAQ. The CDR3 coding sequence is TGTGCCAGCAGCCTTGACAGGGGGCGGTCGACTTTCTTT. As protein: CASSLDRGRSTFF.

The chain links TRBV19 to TRBJ2-7; no reliable D call. Looked up from germline, CDR1 is LNHDA and CDR2 is SQIVND (reference sequence). V dropped 3 bases and J dropped 1 base, with 10 bases sitting between them. The CDR3 is 14 amino acids. CDR3 coding DNA: TGTGCCAGTAGTATCGGCGGAACTTCCTACGAGCAGTACTTC. Translating it yields CASSIGGTSYEQYF.

There are a few counts of this clone. V usage is TRBV15 and J usage is TRBJ1-2, with 10 bases lining up with TRBD1. The CDR3 sequence is 13 residues long. Germline CDR1 reads LNHNV; CDR2 reads YYDKDF (reference sequence). The ends lost 8 bases at V and 6 bases at J; junction bases unmatched: 6. The CDR3 spells CATSGDRGDGYTF. The DNA for the CDR3 is TGTGCCACCTCCGGGGACAGGGGAGATGGCTACACCTTC.

The gene calls are TRBV19 and TRBJ2-6; D is uncertain. The germline V and J ends were trimmed by 3 bases and 1 base, with 10 bases remaining between them. Germline assignment: CDR1 LNHDA and CDR2 SQIVND (reference sequence). This CDR3 spans 16 amino acids. DNA of the CDR3: TGTGCCAGTAGTATTCTAGAGGCTTCTGGGGCCAACGTCCTGACTTTC. This gives the protein CASSILEASGANVLTF.

V is TRBV27 and J is TRBJ1-2, with TRBD1 identical over 9 bases. Germline CDR1 MNHEY, CDR2 SMNVEV (reference sequence). The junction had 3 bases not matched to a gene; V was cut back by 6 bases and J by 7 bases. CDR3 length equals 12 residues. The CDR3: CASSGQGSGYTF. CDR3 nucleotide sequence: TGTGCCAGCAGCGGACAGGGGAGTGGCTACACCTTC.

This clone occurred a few times. The CDR3 sequence is CASSPPDSYGYTF. The CDR3 region has the DNA TGTGCCAGCTCACCACCGGACAGCTATGGCTACACCTTC. This rearrangement joins TRBV18 to TRBJ1-2, with a tentative D call TRBD1 (6 bases). The CDR3 loop spans 13 amino acids. The germline V gene encodes CDR1 KGHSH and CDR2 LQKENI. Trimming left V 0 bases short and J 4 bases short, with 6 bases between.

This clone was detected a few times. The chain is built from TRBV9 and TRBJ2-5; D ambiguous. Germline V lookup: CDR1 SGDLS, CDR2 YYNGEE. Deletions cut 3 bases from V and 5 bases from J, with 17 bases between. The CDR3 consists of 15 residues. The DNA for the CDR3 is TGTGCCAGCAGCGGATACGTGGGCTGGGCGGAGACCCAGTACTTC. It codes for CASSGYVGWAETQYF.

J is TRBJ2-1 and V is TRBV5-6; 8 bases are a match to TRBD1. Germline V CDR1 and CDR2: SGHDT, YYEEEE. Unmatched junction bases numbered 8, after V lost 2 bases and J lost 13 bases. CDR3 length: 13 residues. CDR3 in amino acids: CASSFVGQGDQFF. The CDR3 coding sequence is TGTGCCAGCAGCTTCGTAGGACAGGGCGATCAGTTCTTC.

The V call is TRBV5-6, the J call TRBJ2-5; D not resolved. Trimming took 4 bases from V and 0 from J, leaving 10 bases between them. CDR3 length: 14 residues. In germline, CDR1 is SGHDT, CDR2 YYEEEE. CDR3: CASSPIPDQETQYF. The CDR3 DNA is TGTGCCAGCAGCCCTATCCCGGACCAAGAGACCCAGTACTTC.

This sequence joins TRBV27 and TRBJ2-5; possible D gene TRBD2, 7 bases. Judging by the DNA end, TRBJ2-7 fits better; the J call may be wrong. Looked up from germline, CDR1 is MNHEY and CDR2 is SMNVEV (reference sequence). This CDR3 contains 15 residues. CDR3 residues: CASSLLGGLSYEQYF. DNA of the CDR3: TGTGCCAGCAGTTTATTGGGGGGGCTATCCTACGAGCAGTACTTC.

The chain is built from TRBV5-6 and TRBJ2-5; 10 positions agree with TRBD2. Germline V gene lookup returns CDR1 SGHDT and CDR2 YYEEEE. The CDR3 is 17 amino acids. The junction had 9 bases not matched to a gene; V was cut back by 0 bases and J by 4 bases. In DNA form, the CDR3 reads TGTGCCAGCAGCTTGGCCCAAGCGGGGGGGCCCGTAGAGACCCAGTACTTC. It codes for CASSLAQAGGPVETQYF.

The V call is TRBV7-9, the J call TRBJ1-4, with D perhaps matching TRBD1 (6 bases). The germline gives CDR1 SEHNR, CDR2 FQNEAQ (reference sequence). Trimming left V 5 bases short and J 8 bases short, with 21 bases between. The CDR3 loop spans 16 amino acids. CDR3: CASSPLTGGISEKLFF. The CDR3 DNA reads as TGTGCCAGCAGCCCATTGACGGGGGGCATAAGCGAAAAACTGTTTTTT.

The J gene is TRBJ2-5, the V gene TRBV4-2, with a possible D match to TRBD2 (7 bases). Trimming took off 4 bases at V and 2 bases at J, with 17 bases between the two ends. Germline V gene data show CDR1 as LGHNA and CDR2 as YNFKEQ. The CDR3 is made up of 16 amino acids. The CDR3 DNA follows: TGTGCCAGCAGCCCCGGGGGAGGGGGGACACAAGAGACCCAGTACTTC. Translating gives CASSPGGGGTQETQYF.

In its sample, this clone was seen a few times. The chain recombines TRBV5-5 with TRBJ2-5; D is perhaps TRBD2 (6 bases). Germline CDR1 and CDR2: SGHKS and YYEKEE (reference sequence). The CDR3 is 15 residues long. V was clipped by 5 bases and J by 1 base, with 15 bases between them. In nucleotides, the CDR3 is TGTGCCAGCAGGCGGGACTGGCGGCCCCAAGAGACCCAGTACTTC. This codes for CASRRDWRPQETQYF.

The chain has TRBV4-3 and TRBJ2-1, with 8 bases that match TRBD1. The CDR3 spans 16 residues. V lost 1 base, J lost 5 bases, and 7 bases stayed unmatched. Germline V lookup: CDR1 LGHNA, CDR2 YSLEER. The CDR3 region is CASSQGTGTGHNEQFF. CDR3 bases: TGCGCCAGCAGCCAAGGAACCGGGACAGGCCACAATGAGCAGTTCTTC.

This chain links TRBV5-6 with TRBJ1-6; TRBD1 might be the D (5 bases). The V end was cut by 2 bases, the J end by 10 bases, with 13 bases between. The germline CDR1 and CDR2 sequences are SGHDT and YYEEEE. This CDR3 is 14 amino acids long. The DNA for the CDR3 is TGTGCCAGCAGCTTTTGGGGCCCCGGATCACCCCTCCACTTT. Translating gives CASSFWGPGSPLHF.

The V gene is TRBV7-3, the J gene TRBJ2-3; 9 bases map to TRBD2. Germline CDR1 SGHTA, CDR2 FQGTGA. J was trimmed by 5 bases and V by 3 bases; bases with no gene match: 6. This CDR3 contains 15 residues. The CDR3 is CASSFGGGALDTQYF. CDR3 sequence (DNA): TGTGCCAGCAGCTTTGGCGGGGGGGCCTTAGATACGCAGTATTTT.

This clone showed up just a few times. The chain combines TRBV13 with TRBJ2-7, with D maybe TRBD2 (6 bases). This CDR3 contains 14 residues. With 3 bases removed from V and 6 bases from J, the gap between germline ends came to 15 bases. CDR1 is PRHDT, CDR2 FYEKMQ, per germline (reference sequence). In nucleotides, the CDR3 is TGTGCCAGCAGCTTTGGCACTAGCATAGGCGAGCAGTACTTC. Translation gives CASSFGTSIGEQYF.